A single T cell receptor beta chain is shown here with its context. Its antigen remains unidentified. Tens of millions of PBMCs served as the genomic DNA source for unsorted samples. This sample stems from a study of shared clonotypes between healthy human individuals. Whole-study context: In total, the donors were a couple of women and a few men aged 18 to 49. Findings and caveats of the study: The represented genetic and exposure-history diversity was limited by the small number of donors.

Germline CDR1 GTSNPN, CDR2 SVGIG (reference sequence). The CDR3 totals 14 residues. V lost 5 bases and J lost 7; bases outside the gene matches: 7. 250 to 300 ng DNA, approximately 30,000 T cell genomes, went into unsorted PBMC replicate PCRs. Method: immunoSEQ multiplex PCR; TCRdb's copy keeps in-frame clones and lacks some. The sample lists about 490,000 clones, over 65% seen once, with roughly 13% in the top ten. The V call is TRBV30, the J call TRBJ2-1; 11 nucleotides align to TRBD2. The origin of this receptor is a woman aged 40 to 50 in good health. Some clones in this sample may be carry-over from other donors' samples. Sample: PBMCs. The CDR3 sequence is CAWHQTSGKNEQFF. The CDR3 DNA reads TGTGCCTGGCACCAGACTAGCGGGAAGAATGAGCAGTTCTTC.